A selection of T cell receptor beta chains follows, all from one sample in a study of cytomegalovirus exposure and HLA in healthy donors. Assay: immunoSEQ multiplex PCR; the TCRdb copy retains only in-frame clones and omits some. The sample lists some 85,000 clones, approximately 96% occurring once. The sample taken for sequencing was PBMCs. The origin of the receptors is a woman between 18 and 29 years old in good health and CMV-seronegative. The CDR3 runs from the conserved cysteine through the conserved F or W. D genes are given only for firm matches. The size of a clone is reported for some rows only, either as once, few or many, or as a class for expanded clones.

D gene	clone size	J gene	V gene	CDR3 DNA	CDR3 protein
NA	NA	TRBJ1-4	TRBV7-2	TGTGCCAGCAGCTTAGGGCCCAGGTTTACTAATGAAAAACTGTTTTTT	CASSLGPRFTNEKLFF
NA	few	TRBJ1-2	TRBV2	TGTGCCAGCAGTGAAGGACAGTTCTATGGCTACACCTTC	CASSEGQFYGYTF
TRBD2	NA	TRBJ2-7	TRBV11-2	TGTGCCAGCAGCCTCCAGCTAGCGGACCCCTCCTACGAGCAGTACTTC	CASSLQLADPSYEQYF
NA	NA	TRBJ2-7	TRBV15	TGTGCCACCAGCAGAGATCTGACAGGCTACGAGCAGTACTTC	CATSRDLTGYEQYF
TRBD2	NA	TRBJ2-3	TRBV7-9	TGTGCCAGCATCAAATCGGGGACTAAGAACAGGGATACGCAGTATTTT	CASIKSGTKNRDTQYF
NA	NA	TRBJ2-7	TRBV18	TGTGCCAGCTCAGTGGGGGCGAGACCTTCCGAGCAGTACTTC	CASSVGARPSEQYF
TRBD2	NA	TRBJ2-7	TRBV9	TGTGCCAGCAGCGCACTTGGGACTAGCGGAACCTACGAGCAGTACTTC	CASSALGTSGTYEQYF
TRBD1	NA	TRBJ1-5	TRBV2	TGTGCCAGCACGGGACAGGGAGTACAGCCCCAGCATTTT	CASTGQGVQPQHF
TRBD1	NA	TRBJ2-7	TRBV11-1	TGTGCCAGCAGCTTAGGGGACAGGGTCTACGAGCAGTACTTC	CASSLGDRVYEQYF
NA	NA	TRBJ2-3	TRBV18	TGTGCCAGCTCAGCGTTCGAGGATACGCAGTATTTT	CASSAFEDTQYF
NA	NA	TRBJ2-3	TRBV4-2	TGTGCCAGCAGCTTCGGTACAGATACGCAGTATTTT	CASSFGTDTQYF
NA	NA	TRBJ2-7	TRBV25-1	TGTGTCACTACAAGGACAGTTTTCTACGAGCAGTACTTC	CVTTRTVFYEQYF
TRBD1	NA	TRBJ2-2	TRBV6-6	TGTGCCAGCAGCCCGGGACAGGGGGCTATCGGGGAGCTGTTTTTT	CASSPGQGAIGELFF
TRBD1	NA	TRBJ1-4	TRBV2	TGTGCCAGCGGGACAGCCCTTGCAACTAATGAAAAACTGTTTTTT	CASGTALATNEKLFF
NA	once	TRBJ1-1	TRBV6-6	TGTGCCAGCAGTTATGATCCGGGGGTTAACACTGAAGCTTTCTTT	CASSYDPGVNTEAFF
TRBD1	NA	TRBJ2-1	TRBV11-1	TGTGCCAGCAGCTTAGGACAGGGGTGGTTCTTC	CASSLGQGWFF
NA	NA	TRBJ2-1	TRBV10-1	TGCGCCAGCAGTGAGTATCCAGGGGCAAACAATGAGCAGTTCTTC	CASSEYPGANNEQFF
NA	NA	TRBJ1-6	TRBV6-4	TGTGCCAGCAGACTTGAAAGCTCCTATAATTCACCCCTCCACTTT	CASRLESSYNSPLHF
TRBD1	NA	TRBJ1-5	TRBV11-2	TGTGCCAGCAGCTTAGGGACAGGGGGGAATCAGCCCCAGCATTTT	CASSLGTGGNQPQHF
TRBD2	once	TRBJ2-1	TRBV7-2	TGTGCCAGCAGCTTCCCCGGGACTAGCGGGAGGGCGGGAGACAATGAGCAGTTCTTC	CASSFPGTSGRAGDNEQFF
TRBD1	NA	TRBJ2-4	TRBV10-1	TGCGCCAGCAGTATGGACAGGGGAGACATTCAGTACTTC	CASSMDRGDIQYF
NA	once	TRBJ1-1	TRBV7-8	TGTGCCAGCAGCGAACGAAGGGGCACTGAAGCTTTCTTT	CASSERRGTEAFF
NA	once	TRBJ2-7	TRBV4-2	TGTGCCAGCAGCCGAGAGACAGATTGGACCTTACGAGGGCAGTACTTC	CASSRETDWTLRGQYF
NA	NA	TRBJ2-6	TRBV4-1	TGCGCCAGCAGCCAAGATCAGGGGAAATCTGGGGCCAACGTCCTGACTTTC	CASSQDQGKSGANVLTF
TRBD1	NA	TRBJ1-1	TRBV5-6	TGTGCCAGCAGCTACTGGGACAGGGGATGGACTGAAGCTTTCTTT	CASSYWDRGWTEAFF
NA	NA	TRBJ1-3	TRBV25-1	TGTGCCAGCCCGCCGGGGGCTGGAAACACCATATATTTT	CASPPGAGNTIYF
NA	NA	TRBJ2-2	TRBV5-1	TGCGCCAGCAGACAAGAAGACACCGGGGAGCTGTTTTTT	CASRQEDTGELFF
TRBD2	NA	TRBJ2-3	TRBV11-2	TGTGCCAGCAGCTTTAGCGGGAGCACAGATACGCAGTATTTT	CASSFSGSTDTQYF
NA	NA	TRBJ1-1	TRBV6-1	TGTGCCAGCCCGGGGGCGGGAGAGGGGGATGAAGCTTTCTTT	CASPGAGEGDEAFF
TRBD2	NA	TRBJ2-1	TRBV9	TGTGCCAGCAGCGTAGGACTAGCGGATTACAATGAGCAGTTCTTC	CASSVGLADYNEQFF
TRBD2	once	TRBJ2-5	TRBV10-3	TGTGCCATCAGTGTGGGACTAGCGGGAGAGACCCAGTACTTC	CAISVGLAGETQYF
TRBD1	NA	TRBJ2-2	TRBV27	TGTGCCAGCAGTTTATCACAGGGGGCAGCGACCACCGGGGAGCTGTTTTTT	CASSLSQGAATTGELFF
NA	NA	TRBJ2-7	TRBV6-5	TGTGCCAGCAGTTACATTCCGGGAGTTTGGGAAGAGCAGTACTTC	CASSYIPGVWEEQYF
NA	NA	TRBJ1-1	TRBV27	TGTGCCAGCAGTTTACAGGGGCCCCAAGGCACTGAAGCTTTCTTT	CASSLQGPQGTEAFF
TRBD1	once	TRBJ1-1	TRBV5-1	TGCGCCAGCAGCATGGACAGGGGCACTGAAGCTTTCTTT	CASSMDRGTEAFF
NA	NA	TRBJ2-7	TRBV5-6	TGTGCCAGCAGCTTGGGGTTGAACACCTACGAGCAGTACTTC	CASSLGLNTYEQYF
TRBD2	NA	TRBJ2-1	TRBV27	TGTGCCAGCAGTTCGACTAGCGGGAGAGGTAGTGAGCAGTTCTTC	CASSSTSGRGSEQFF
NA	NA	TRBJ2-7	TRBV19	TGTGCCAGTAGTTCTAGCGTTCCCTCCGAGCAGTACTTC	CASSSSVPSEQYF
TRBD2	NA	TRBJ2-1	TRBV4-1	TGCGCCAGCAGCCAATCGGGCGGGAGGGATTACAATGAGCAGTTCTTC	CASSQSGGRDYNEQFF
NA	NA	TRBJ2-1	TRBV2	TGTGCCAGATATGCCCTCGTTCCGGGCAATGAGCAGTTCTTC	CARYALVPGNEQFF
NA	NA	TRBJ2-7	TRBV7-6	TGTGCCAGCAGCTTAGATGGTAGAGGAAACGAGCAGTACTTC	CASSLDGRGNEQYF
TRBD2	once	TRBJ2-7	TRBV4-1	TGCGCCAGCAGCCATGGTATAGCGGGAGTCTTTTGGGAGCAGTACTTC	CASSHGIAGVFWEQYF
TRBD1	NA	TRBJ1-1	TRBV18	TGTGCCAGCTCACCAGGGACAGGGAGACTGGACACTGAAGCTTTCTTT	CASSPGTGRLDTEAFF
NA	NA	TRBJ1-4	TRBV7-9	TGTGCCAGCAGCCCACAGACAGTGAATGAAAAACTGTTTTTT	CASSPQTVNEKLFF
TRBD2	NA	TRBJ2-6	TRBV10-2	TGCGCCAGCAGCGTAGCGGGAGGGACTGGGGCCAACGTCCTGACTTTC	CASSVAGGTGANVLTF
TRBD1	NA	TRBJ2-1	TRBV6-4	TGTGCCAGCAGTGCGGCTGGGACAGAGATCTACAATGAGCAGTTCTTC	CASSAAGTEIYNEQFF
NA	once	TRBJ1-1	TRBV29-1	TGCAGCGTTGAAGTGGGGGGGGCCCTGAACACTGAAGCTTTCTTT	CSVEVGGALNTEAFF
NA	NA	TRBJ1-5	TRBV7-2	TGTGCCAGCAGCTTATGGGTGACTGTGGCCCAGCCCCAGCATTTT	CASSLWVTVAQPQHF
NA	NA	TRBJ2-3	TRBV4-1	TGCGCCAGCAGCCAAGAGGCTCTTTGGCGCACAGATACGCAGTATTTT	CASSQEALWRTDTQYF
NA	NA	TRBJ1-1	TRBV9	TGTGCCAGCAGCGTCAAGGGGCAGGACACTGAAGCTTTCTTT	CASSVKGQDTEAFF